The source of this T cell receptor beta chain is a study of blood T cell repertoires in COVID-19. The overall study: Sites across the United States, Italy and Spain contributed samples from acute and convalescent COVID-19.

CDR1 and CDR2 (germline): SGHAT, FQDESV (reference sequence). V dropped 0 bases and J dropped 5; count of bases not matched to a gene: 9. The CDR3 sequence is 16 residues long. Per the original data handling: Amplification from reference gene primers served as the basis for estimated nucleated cell counts. Only in-frame clones appear in the TCRdb table, and some are missing; sequencing was by immunoSEQ multiplex PCR. V and J calls and clone size are those listed in that table; D and trimming were worked out from the DNA. Of around 86,000 clones listed, 65% to 85% are singletons. The sequenced material came from peripheral blood. The chain joins TRBV11-1 to TRBJ2-7; 8 bases agree with TRBD2. The sequence derives from an elderly woman with acute or convalescent COVID-19. CDR3 protein: CASSLAGRAIGDEQYF. The CDR3 DNA sequence: TGTGCCAGCAGCTTAGCCGGGAGGGCCATCGGGGACGAGCAGTACTTC.